This is a list of T cell receptor beta chains from one sample in a study of CD8 T cells in ankylosing spondylitis. TCRdb recomputed calls from the 5' RACE reads with MiXCR, one row per CDR3 protein. Among approximately 38,000 distinct CDR3 sequences listed, roughly 2.5% were seen once. The sequenced sample was blood, either unsorted or a sorted T cell fraction (not recorded which). The receptor set was obtained from a male donor with ankylosing spondylitis or in good health (not recorded which). The CDR3 runs from the conserved cysteine through the conserved F or W. A D gene is named only where the DNA matches it firmly. Size is stated as once, few, many, or a class for an expanded clone.

>many|.|TRBV9|12|TRBJ2-7
TGTGCCAGCAGCGCCGGACCCGACGAGCAGTACTTC
CASSAGPDEQYF
>many|.|TRBV9|14|TRBJ2-3
TGTGCCAGCAGCCCCTCAATCTGGGACCCGATCCAGTATTTT
CASSPSIWDPIQYF
>many|.|TRBV9|15|TRBJ2-7
TGTGCCAGCAGCGTAGGGCCCGGACCCGCCTACGAGCAGTACTTC
CASSVGPGPAYEQYF
>many|TRBD1|TRBV9|15|TRBJ1-5
TGTGCCAGCAGCGTGGGGGACAGGGGCAATCAGCCCCAGCATTTT
CASSVGDRGNQPQHF
>many|TRBD1|TRBV9|13|TRBJ2-5
TGTGCCAGCAGCGCGCGACAGGGAGAGACCCAGTACTTC
CASSARQGETQYF
>many|.|TRBV9|18|TRBJ2-6
TGTGCCAGCAGCTACCAGTCAACGAGCGGCTCTGGGGCCAACGTCCTGACTTTC
CASSYQSTSGSGANVLTF
>many|TRBD1|TRBV9|14|TRBJ1-3
TGTGCCAGCAGTCGCGACAGGGCGGGAAACACCATATATTTT
CASSRDRAGNTIYF
>few|TRBD1|TRBV9|14|TRBJ1-3
TGTGCCAGCAGCGTAGCACAGGGGGCGGACACCATATATTTT
CASSVAQGADTIYF
>many|TRBD2|TRBV9|16|TRBJ2-3
TGTGCCAGCAGCGCACGGACTAGCGGGATCACAGATACGCAGTATTTT
CASSARTSGITDTQYF
>few|.|TRBV9|13|TRBJ1-3
TGTGCCAGCAGCGTTGCCTCTGGAAACACCATATATTTT
CASSVASGNTIYF
>many|.|TRBV9|15|TRBJ2-2
TGTGCCAGCAGCGTGTTAGCGACGAACACCGGGGAGCTGTTTTTT
CASSVLATNTGELFF
>many|TRBD2|TRBV9|15|TRBJ2-7
TGTGCCAGCAGCAAGACTAGCGGGGCTAGCTACGAGCAGTACTTC
CASSKTSGASYEQYF
>many|TRBD1|TRBV9|15|TRBJ2-3
TGTGCCAGCAGCTCCAGACAGGGCCGCGTAGATACGCAGTATTTT
CASSSRQGRVDTQYF
>medium-sized|TRBD1|TRBV9|16|TRBJ1-3
TGTGCCAGCAGCGTGGACCAGGGGGCGACTGGAAACACCATATATTTT
CASSVDQGATGNTIYF
>many|.|TRBV9|14|TRBJ2-4
TGTGCCAGCAGCTCCGCAGCGGCGGGAAACATTCAGTACTTC
CASSSAAAGNIQYF
>medium-sized|TRBD1|TRBV9|15|TRBJ1-5
TGTGCCAGCAGCGTAGAAGGGACAGGGAATCAGCCCCAGCATTTT
CASSVEGTGNQPQHF
>many|TRBD1|TRBV9|17|TRBJ2-6
TGTGCCAGCAGCAAGACGACAGGGGGCGCAGGGGCCAACGTCCTGACTTTC
CASSKTTGGAGANVLTF
>many|TRBD1|TRBV9|17|TRBJ2-1
TGTGCCAGCAGCGTAGCCCCGACAGGGAGCTCCTACAATGAGCAGTTCTTC
CASSVAPTGSSYNEQFF
>many|.|TRBV9|13|TRBJ1-5
TGTGCCAGCAGCGTAGCAGGGCGACAGCCCCAGCATTTT
CASSVAGRQPQHF
>many|.|TRBV9|17|TRBJ2-2
TGTGCCAGCAGCGTAGCTTGGTTTGACAGGTCCACCGGGGAGCTGTTTTTT
CASSVAWFDRSTGELFF
>many|.|TRBV9|17|TRBJ1-2
TGTGCCAGCAGCGTAGCTACCGGTGGGCAGGGGAACTATGGCTACACCTTC
CASSVATGGQGNYGYTF
>many|.|TRBV9|15|TRBJ1-4
TGTGCCAGCAGCCCCCGGGCCCCGCCGGATGAAAAACTGTTTTTT
CASSPRAPPDEKLFF
>many|TRBD2|TRBV9|17|TRBJ2-1
TGTGCCAGCAGCGCCCAGAAGTGGCGGGAGCTCTACAATGAGCAGTTCTTC
CASSAQKWRELYNEQFF
>many|TRBD2|TRBV9|15|TRBJ2-1
TGTGCCAGCAGCGTCGTCCCCCGGGAGGACAATGAGCAGTTCTTC
CASSVVPREDNEQFF
>many|.|TRBV9|15|TRBJ2-1
TGTGCCAGCAGTCGCCAGGGGATTTGGGACAATGAGCAGTTCTTC
CASSRQGIWDNEQFF
>few|TRBD1|TRBV9|16|TRBJ1-6
TGTGCCAGCAGCACGGGGACAGTCTCCTATAATTCACCCCTCCACTTT
CASSTGTVSYNSPLHF
>many|TRBD2|TRBV9|16|TRBJ2-1
TGTGCCAGCAGCGTAGTAATTAGCGGGAGTATCAATGAGCAGTTCTTC
CASSVVISGSINEQFF
>many|TRBD2|TRBV9|18|TRBJ2-4
TGTGCCAGCAGCGTAGATCCTAGCGGGAGCCCCTCCAAAAACATTCAGTACTTC
CASSVDPSGSPSKNIQYF
>many|.|TRBV9|15|TRBJ2-3
TGTGCCAGCAGCCCTGACAGCTCGGGGGCAGATACGCAGTATTTT
CASSPDSSGADTQYF
>many|.|TRBV9|13|TRBJ2-5
TGTGCCAGCAGCGGTACAGTTCAAGAGACCCAGTACTTC
CASSGTVQETQYF
>many|TRBD1|TRBV9|15|TRBJ1-1
TGTGCCAGCAGCGTAGATTGGACAGGAGGCACTGAAGCTTTCTTT
CASSVDWTGGTEAFF
>large|.|TRBV9|14|TRBJ2-5
TGTGCCAGCAGCGCGGGTGCGGGTGGAGAGACCCAGTACTTC
CASSAGAGGETQYF
>many|.|TRBV9|13|TRBJ2-5
TGTGCCAGCAGCGGGGGAGATGGCCGAGCCCAGTACTTC
CASSGGDGRAQYF
>many|TRBD1|TRBV9|15|TRBJ1-4
TGTGCCAGCAGCCCCCGACAGGGTGTGAGTGAAAAACTGTTTTTT
CASSPRQGVSEKLFF
>many|TRBD2|TRBV9|16|TRBJ2-7
TGTGCCAGCAGCGTATCGACTAGCGGGAGATCCTACGAGCAGTACTTC
CASSVSTSGRSYEQYF
>many|.|TRBV9|13|TRBJ1-1
TGTGCCAGCAGCGTAGACGCGAACACTGAAGCTTTCTTT
CASSVDANTEAFF
>many|TRBD2|TRBV9|14|TRBJ2-3
TGTGCCAGCAGCCGCGGGAGTCGCACAGATACGCAGTATTTT
CASSRGSRTDTQYF
>many|.|TRBV27|10|TRBJ2-3
TGTGCCAGCAGCACAGATACGCAGTATTTT
CASSTDTQYF